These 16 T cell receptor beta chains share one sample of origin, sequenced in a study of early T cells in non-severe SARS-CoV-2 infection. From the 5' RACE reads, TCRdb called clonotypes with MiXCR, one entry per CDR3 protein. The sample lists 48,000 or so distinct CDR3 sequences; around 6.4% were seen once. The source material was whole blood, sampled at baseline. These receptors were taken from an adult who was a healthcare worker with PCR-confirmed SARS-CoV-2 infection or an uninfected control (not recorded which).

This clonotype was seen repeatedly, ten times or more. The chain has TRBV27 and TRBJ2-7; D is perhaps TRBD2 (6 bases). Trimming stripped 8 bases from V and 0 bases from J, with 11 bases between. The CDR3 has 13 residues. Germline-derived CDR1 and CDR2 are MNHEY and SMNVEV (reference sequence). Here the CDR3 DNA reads TGTGCCAGCGGGGGACTTCACTCCTACGAGCAGTACTTC. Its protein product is CASGGLHSYEQYF.

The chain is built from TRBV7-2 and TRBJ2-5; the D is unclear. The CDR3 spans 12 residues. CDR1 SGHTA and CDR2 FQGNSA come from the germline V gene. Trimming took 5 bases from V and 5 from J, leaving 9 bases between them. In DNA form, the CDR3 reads TGTGCCAGCAGCCTCAGGCGGGAGACCCAGTACTTC. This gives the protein CASSLRRETQYF.

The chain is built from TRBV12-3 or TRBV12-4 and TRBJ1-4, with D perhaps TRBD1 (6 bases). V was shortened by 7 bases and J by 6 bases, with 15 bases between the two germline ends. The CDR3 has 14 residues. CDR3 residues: CASTKGTPDEKLFF. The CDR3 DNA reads TGTGCCAGCACCAAGGGGACACCAGATGAAAAACTGTTTTTT.

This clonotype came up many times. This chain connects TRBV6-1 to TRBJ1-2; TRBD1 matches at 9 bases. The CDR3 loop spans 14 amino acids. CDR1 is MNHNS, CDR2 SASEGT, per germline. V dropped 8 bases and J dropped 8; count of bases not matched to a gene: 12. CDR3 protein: CASAHGQGKGGYTF. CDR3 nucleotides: TGTGCCAGCGCCCACGGACAGGGGAAAGGGGGCTACACCTTC.

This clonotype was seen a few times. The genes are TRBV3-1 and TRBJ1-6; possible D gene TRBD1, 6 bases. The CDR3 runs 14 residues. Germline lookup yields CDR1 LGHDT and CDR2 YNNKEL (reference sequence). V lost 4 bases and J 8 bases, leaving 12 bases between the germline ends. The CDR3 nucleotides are TGTGCCAGCAGCCCACAGGACAGACATTCACCCCTCCACTTT. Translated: CASSPQDRHSPLHF. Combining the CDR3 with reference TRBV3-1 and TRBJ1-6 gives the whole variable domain DTAVSQTPKYLVTQMGNDKSIKCEQNLGHDTMYWYKQDSKKFLKIMFSYNNKELIINETVPNRFSPKSPDKAHLNLHINSLELGDSAVYFCASSPQDRHSPLHFGNGTRLTVT.

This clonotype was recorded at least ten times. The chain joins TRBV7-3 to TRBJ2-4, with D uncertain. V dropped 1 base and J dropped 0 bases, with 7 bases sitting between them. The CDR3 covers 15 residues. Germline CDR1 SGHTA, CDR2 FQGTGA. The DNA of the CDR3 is TGTGCCAGCAGCTTAATAGAGCTAGCCAAAAACATTCAGTACTTC. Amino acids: CASSLIELAKNIQYF.

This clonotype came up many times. CDR3 sequence reads: CASGRTVNEQFF. The CDR3, as DNA: TGTGCCAGCGGCCGGACCGTTAATGAGCAGTTCTTC. V usage is TRBV12-3 or TRBV12-4 and J usage is TRBJ2-1, with D uncertain. The CDR3 totals 12 residues. With 8 bases removed from V and 7 bases from J, the gap between germline ends came to 12 bases.

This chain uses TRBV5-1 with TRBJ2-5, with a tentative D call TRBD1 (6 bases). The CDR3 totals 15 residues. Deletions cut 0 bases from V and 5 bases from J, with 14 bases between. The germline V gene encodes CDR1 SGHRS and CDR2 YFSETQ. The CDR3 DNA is TGCGCCAGCAGCTTGGGTTCGCAGGGGCGTGAGACCCAGTACTTC. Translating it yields CASSLGSQGRETQYF.

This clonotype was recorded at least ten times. CDR3 bases: TGTGCCAGCAGCTCCAGCGGGATTAGCACAGATACGCAGTATTTT. Translation gives CASSSSGISTDTQYF. The genes are TRBV7-7 and TRBJ2-3; 7 nucleotides align to TRBD2. The CDR3 totals 15 residues. Per the germline V gene, CDR1 is SSHAT and CDR2 is FNYEAQ (reference sequence). J was trimmed by 0 bases and V by 4 bases; bases with no gene match: 4.

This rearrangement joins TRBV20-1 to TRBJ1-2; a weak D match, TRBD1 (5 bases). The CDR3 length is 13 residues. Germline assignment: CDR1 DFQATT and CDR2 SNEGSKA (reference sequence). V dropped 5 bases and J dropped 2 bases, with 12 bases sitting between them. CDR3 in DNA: TGCAGTGCTGCCTGGGACCCGAACTATGGCTACACCTTC. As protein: CSAAWDPNYGYTF.

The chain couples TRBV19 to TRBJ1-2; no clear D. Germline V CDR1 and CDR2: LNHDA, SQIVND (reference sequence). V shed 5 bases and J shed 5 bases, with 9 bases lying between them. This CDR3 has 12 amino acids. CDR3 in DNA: TGTGCCAGTAGTCTTCTGGGGTATGGCTACACCTTC. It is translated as CASSLLGYGYTF.

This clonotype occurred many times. The CDR3: CASSLGGVEQYF. DNA of the CDR3: TGTGCCAGCAGCTTAGGCGGGGTCGAGCAGTACTTC. The chain joins TRBV7-9 to TRBJ2-7, with D perhaps matching TRBD2 (6 bases). CDR1 is SEHNR and CDR2 is FQNEAQ in the germline V gene (reference sequence). The V end lost 1 base, the J end lost 6 bases, and 7 bases lay between the germline ends. The CDR3 is 12 amino acids.

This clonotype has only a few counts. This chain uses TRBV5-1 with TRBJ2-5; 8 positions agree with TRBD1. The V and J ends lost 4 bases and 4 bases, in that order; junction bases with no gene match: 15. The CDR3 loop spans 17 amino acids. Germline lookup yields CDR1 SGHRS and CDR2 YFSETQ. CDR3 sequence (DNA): TGCGCCAGCAGCCGATTTCCAGGGGGCGCAAATGGAGAGACCCAGTACTTC. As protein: CASSRFPGGANGETQYF.

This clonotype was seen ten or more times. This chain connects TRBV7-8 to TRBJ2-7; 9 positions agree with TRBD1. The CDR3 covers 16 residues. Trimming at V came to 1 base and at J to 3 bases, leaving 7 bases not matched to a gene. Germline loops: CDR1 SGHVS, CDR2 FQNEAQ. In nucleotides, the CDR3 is TGTGCCAGCAGCTTAGGAACCGGGACAGGGTACTACGAGCAGTACTTC. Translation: CASSLGTGTGYYEQYF.

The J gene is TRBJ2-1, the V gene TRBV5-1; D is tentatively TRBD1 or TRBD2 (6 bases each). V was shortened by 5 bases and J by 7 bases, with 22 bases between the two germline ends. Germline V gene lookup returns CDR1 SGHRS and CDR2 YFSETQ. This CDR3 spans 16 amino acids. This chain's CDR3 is CASSPVVAGGGNEQFF. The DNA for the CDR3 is TGCGCCAGCAGTCCGGTGGTAGCAGGAGGGGGAAATGAGCAGTTCTTC.

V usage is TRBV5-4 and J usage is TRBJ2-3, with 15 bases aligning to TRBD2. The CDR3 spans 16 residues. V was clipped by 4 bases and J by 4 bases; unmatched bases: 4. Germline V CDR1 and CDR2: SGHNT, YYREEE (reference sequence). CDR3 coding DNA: TGTGCCAGCAGCCCGGGACTAGCGGGAGGCCCAGATACGCAGTATTTT. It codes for CASSPGLAGGPDTQYF.